One and the same sample provided the 26 T cell receptor beta chains below, sequenced in a study of CD8+ T cells in alopecia areata. Extraction of RNA preceded its reverse transcription into cDNA, which served as the sequencing template. Here immunoSEQ multiplex PCR was the method, and the copy in TCRdb shows in-frame clones only, minus some. The profile shows some 220,000 clones, around three fifths of them singletons. Treatment noted: oral pan-JAK inhibitor, 5-10 mg twice daily. Sample: CD4+ T cells sorted from blood, taken at week 4, from a patient treated with tofacitinib. These receptors originate from a human donor with alopecia areata.

This chain uses TRBV11-3 with TRBJ1-2; a weak D match, TRBD1 (5 bases). The V end was cut by 1 base, the J end by 7 bases, with 10 bases between. Germline V gene data show CDR1 as SGHNT and CDR2 as YENEEA. The CDR3 has 13 residues. The CDR3 region is CASSLVGTSGYTF. Here the CDR3 DNA reads TGTGCCAGCAGCTTAGTCGGGACCTCTGGCTACACCTTC.

This clone came up a few times. The genes are TRBV18 and TRBJ2-1; possible D gene TRBD2, 6 bases. Germline CDR1 is KGHSH and CDR2 is LQKENI. Trimming pared 10 bases from V and 10 bases from J, leaving 17 bases between. The CDR3 contains 12 residues. The CDR3 sequence: CATRPGGREQFF. The CDR3 nucleotides are TGTGCCACCCGACCCGGTGGGAGGGAGCAGTTCTTC.

The chain combines TRBV9 with TRBJ2-1; D gene ambiguous. The CDR3 sequence is 15 residues long. Trimming left V 0 bases short and J 5 bases short, with 12 bases between. The germline V gene has CDR1 SGDLS and CDR2 YYNGEE. This CDR3 reads CASSVVVGNNNEQFF. The DNA of the CDR3 is TGTGCCAGCAGCGTAGTAGTGGGCAACAACAATGAGCAGTTCTTC.

The gene calls are TRBV7-2 and TRBJ2-6; no clear D gene. CDR1 and CDR2 from the germline V gene are SGHTA and FQGNSA. CDR3 length: 15 residues. V gave up 5 bases and J gave up 1 base, with 9 bases separating them. The CDR3 spells CASSLDVSGANVLTF. The CDR3, as DNA: TGTGCCAGCAGCCTAGACGTATCTGGGGCCAACGTCCTGACTTTC.

This rearrangement joins TRBV25-1 to TRBJ1-2, with D tentatively TRBD1 (6 bases). The V and J ends lost 3 bases and 4 bases respectively, with 15 bases between them. CDR1 and CDR2 from the germline V gene are MGHDK and SYGVNS. The CDR3 covers 15 residues. CDR3 bases: TGTGCCAGCAGTGATATGGGGAGACAGGCCTATGGCTACACCTTC. Its protein is CASSDMGRQAYGYTF.

This chain connects TRBV29-1 to TRBJ1-2; a possible D gene is TRBD1 (5 bases). The CDR3 extends over 12 amino acids. Trimming took 3 bases from V and 3 from J, leaving 8 bases between them. Germline loops: CDR1 SQVTM, CDR2 ANQGSEA. The CDR3 region has the DNA TGCAGCGTTGACCGGGGGGACTATGGCTACACCTTC. As protein: CSVDRGDYGYTF.

This clone was counted only a few times. The V and J genes are TRBV29-1 and TRBJ2-7; 7 positions agree with TRBD2. CDR3 length: 13 residues. The germline V gene encodes CDR1 SQVTM and CDR2 ANQGSEA. The trim removed 3 bases at V and 5 bases at J, leaving 7 bases unmatched. The CDR3 loop is CSVDEGGSDEQYF. The CDR3 DNA sequence: TGCAGCGTTGACGAGGGAGGGAGCGACGAGCAGTACTTC.

The chain is built from TRBV29-1 and TRBJ1-1; 8 bases map to TRBD1. The CDR3 runs 17 residues. With 3 bases clipped from V and 6 bases from J, the junction kept 18 bases outside the gene matches. Germline CDR1 and CDR2: SQVTM and ANQGSEA. The CDR3 region is CSVDDSLDPGQDSEAFF. CDR3 bases: TGCAGCGTTGACGACTCGTTAGACCCGGGACAGGATTCTGAAGCTTTCTTT.

The V call is TRBV7-2, the J call TRBJ2-2, with D tentatively TRBD2 (5 bases). The V and J ends lost 4 bases and 2 bases respectively, with 8 bases between them. This CDR3 has 14 residues. Germline CDR1 is SGHTA and CDR2 is FQGNSA. DNA of the CDR3: TGTGCCAGCAGCTCGGACTTTAACACCGGGGAGCTGTTTTTT. The encoded protein is CASSSDFNTGELFF.

The chain combines TRBV7-2 with TRBJ2-7; 9 nucleotides agree with TRBD2. The V gene's germline CDR1 is SGHTA and CDR2 FQGNSA. CDR3 length: 15 amino acids. Losses at the gene ends were 4 bases for V and 3 bases for J; bases not matched to a gene: 7. The CDR3 region has the DNA TGTGCCAGCAGCTCGGACGGACTAGCGAACTACGAGCAGTACTTC. Translating it yields CASSSDGLANYEQYF.

The chain has TRBV11-2 and TRBJ2-7, with 9 bases aligning to TRBD1. This CDR3 has 14 amino acids. Germline values: CDR1 SGHAT, CDR2 FQNNGV. After removal of 5 bases from V and 13 bases from J, the junction contained 15 bases not matched to a gene. In DNA form, the CDR3 reads TGTGCCAGCAGCCCACAGGGGGCAGCGTCAAGTCAATACTTC. Its translation is CASSPQGAASSQYF.

This clone was seen more than once but under ten times. This chain links TRBV29-1 with TRBJ2-3; D remains unclear. The CDR3 has 14 amino acids. The V and J ends lost 8 bases and 0 bases respectively, with 15 bases between them. Germline-derived CDR1 and CDR2 are SQVTM and ANQGSEA. CDR3 bases: TGCAGCTCTGACTTCGACCCTAGCACAGATACGCAGTATTTT. Translation gives CSSDFDPSTDTQYF.

The chain has TRBV25-1 and TRBJ2-7, with D perhaps TRBD1 or TRBD2 (5 bases each). In germline, CDR1 is MGHDK, CDR2 SYGVNS. The V end was cut by 4 bases, the J end by 0 bases, with 7 bases between. The CDR3 length is 13 residues. CDR3 bases: TGTGCCAGCAGTGCCGGGGCCTCCTACGAGCAGTACTTC. Amino acid sequence: CASSAGASYEQYF.

The gene calls are TRBV10-3 and TRBJ2-5, with 7 positions matching TRBD1. Germline V lookup: CDR1 ENHRY, CDR2 SYGVKD. CDR3 size: 14 residues. V gave up 5 bases and J gave up 6 bases; unmatched junction bases: 9. CDR3 region: CAISTQGERKTQYF. CDR3 sequence (DNA): TGTGCCATCAGTACCCAGGGGGAGAGGAAGACCCAGTACTTC.

In this sample, this clone turned up a few times. The rearrangement uses TRBV9 and TRBJ2-1, with 10 bases that match TRBD2. The length of the CDR3 is 16 residues. The V and J ends lost 0 bases and 7 bases, in that order; junction bases with no gene match: 7. CDR1 and CDR2 from the germline V gene are SGDLS and YYNGEE. CDR3 region: CASSVDASGGSNEQFF. CDR3 DNA: TGTGCCAGCAGCGTAGACGCTAGCGGGGGCTCAAATGAGCAGTTCTTC.

This chain links TRBV5-1 with TRBJ2-5; D is perhaps TRBD1 or TRBD2 (5 bases each). Germline CDR1 and CDR2: SGHRS and YFSETQ. The CDR3 runs 14 residues. Trimming pared 1 base from V and 5 bases from J, leaving 12 bases between. Written as DNA, the CDR3 is TGCGCCAGCAGCTTGATACGGGACGGGGAGACCCAGTACTTC. This sequence encodes CASSLIRDGETQYF.

This clone was seen a handful of times. The rearrangement uses TRBV7-9 and TRBJ2-4; 9 nucleotides match TRBD1. V was pared by 5 bases and J by 1 base, with 6 bases of the junction left unmatched. Germline-derived CDR1 and CDR2 are SEHNR and FQNEAQ (reference sequence). This CDR3 comprises 16 residues. In DNA form, the CDR3 reads TGTGCCAGCAGCCAACAGGGGGCGGTGGCCAAAAACATTCAGTACTTC. This translates into CASSQQGAVAKNIQYF. Complete variable domain (other parts from reference TRBV7-9 and TRBJ2-4): DTGVSQNPRHKITKRGQNVTFRCDPISEHNRLYWYRQTLGQGPEFLTYFQNEAQLEKSRLLSDRFSAERPKGSFSTLEIQRTEQGDSAMYLCASSQQGAVAKNIQYFGAGTRLSVL.

This sequence joins TRBV28 and TRBJ1-2; possibly TRBD1 for D (5 bases). Germline values: CDR1 MDHEN, CDR2 SYDVKM. CDR3 size: 12 residues. The V gene lost 4 bases and the J gene lost 6 bases, with 9 bases spanning the gap. The CDR3 region has the DNA TGTGCCAGCAGTTCCCCCAGGGATGGCTACACCTTC. This sequence encodes CASSSPRDGYTF.

This sequence joins TRBV18 and TRBJ2-1; 10 nucleotides align to TRBD1. J lost 2 bases, V lost 0 bases, and 1 base had no gene match. CDR1 is KGHSH, CDR2 LQKENI, per germline. This CDR3 comprises 16 residues. The DNA for the CDR3 is TGTGCCAGCTCACCACCGGGGACAGGGGCCTACAATGAGCAGTTCTTC. Protein sequence: CASSPPGTGAYNEQFF.

V is TRBV6-6 and J is TRBJ2-7; 7 nucleotides line up with TRBD2. Losses at the gene ends were 2 bases for V and 3 bases for J; bases not matched to a gene: 4. CDR3 length equals 14 residues. Germline CDR1 and CDR2: MNHNY and SVGAGI (reference sequence). CDR3 residues: CASSYRGGGYEQYF. CDR3 sequence (DNA): TGTGCCAGCAGTTACCGAGGCGGGGGCTACGAGCAGTACTTC.

In this sample, this clone turned up a few times. The junction shows a germline mismatch at one end, possibly a read error. This chain uses TRBV5-4 with TRBJ1-1; D is unresolved. The CDR3 covers 11 residues. Germline assignment: CDR1 SGHNT and CDR2 YYREEE (reference sequence). Here the CDR3 DNA reads TGTGCCAGCAGTTTGGGTGATGAAGCTTTCTTT. Its protein product is CASSLGDEAFF.

This clone came up once. The rearrangement links TRBV29-1 to TRBJ2-1, with D tentatively TRBD1 (6 bases). Germline V lookup: CDR1 SQVTM, CDR2 ANQGSEA. This CDR3 comprises 13 residues. V was pared by 7 bases and J by 0 bases, with 10 bases between. CDR3 DNA sequence: TGCAGCGCCCGGGACACCTCCTACAATGAGCAGTTCTTC. It yields the protein CSARDTSYNEQFF.

This clone has just a few counts. CDR3 sequence (DNA): TGCAGCGTCCAGACTAGTTCCGCAGATACGCAGTATTTT. Protein: CSVQTSSADTQYF. The rearrangement uses TRBV29-1 and TRBJ2-3, with a possible D match to TRBD2 (6 bases). This CDR3 spans 13 amino acids. Germline V gives CDR1 SQVTM, CDR2 ANQGSEA. Trimming took off 6 bases at V and 4 bases at J, with 14 bases between the two ends.

The chain joins TRBV2 to TRBJ1-2, with 9 nucleotides matching TRBD1. Germline V gene data show CDR1 as SNHLY and CDR2 as FYNNEI. There are 15 residues in the CDR3. Trimming cost V 6 bases and J 6 bases; bases outside gene matches: 11. The CDR3 DNA reads TGTGCCAGCAGCCCTAGGGGGACAGGGCCCAATGGCTACACCTTC. As protein: CASSPRGTGPNGYTF.

The chain is built from TRBV29-1 and TRBJ1-1; no reliable D call. CDR3 length: 13 amino acids. Germline V lookup: CDR1 SQVTM, CDR2 ANQGSEA. V was shortened by 5 bases and J by 4 bases, with 14 bases between the two germline ends. CDR3 region: CSVSGESFTEAFF. The CDR3 DNA sequence: TGCAGCGTTTCCGGGGAGTCATTCACTGAAGCTTTCTTT.

The rearrangement uses TRBV29-1 and TRBJ2-3, with 8 bases identical to TRBD1. Germline-derived CDR1 and CDR2 are SQVTM and ANQGSEA. CDR3 length equals 13 residues. The V segment lost 5 bases and the J segment 6 bases; nucleotides outside the gene matches: 7. CDR3 sequence (DNA): TGCAGCGTTTCGGACAGGGCTGGGGATACGCAGTATTTT. Its translation: CSVSDRAGDTQYF.